The 23 T cell receptor beta chains presented below share a single source sample, sequenced in a study of cytomegalovirus exposure and HLA in healthy donors. The study ran its PCR with 60 Vbeta and 13 Jbeta primers. Profiling relied on immunoSEQ multiplex PCR, and the TCRdb table lists in-frame clones only, not all of them. The specimen's table records approximately 140,000 clones. Sequenced sample: PBMCs. The origin of the receptors is a woman in her forties or fifties in good health and CMV-seronegative.

This sequence joins TRBV6-6 and TRBJ1-2; TRBD1 aligns across 10 bases. CDR3 size: 14 residues. Germline trimming cut 4 bases from V and 8 bases from J; bases unmatched to any gene: 7. Germline V gives CDR1 MNHNY, CDR2 SVGAGI (reference sequence). The CDR3 is CASSLDRGQGGYTF. The CDR3 DNA reads TGTGCCAGCAGTTTAGACAGGGGGCAAGGGGGCTACACCTTC.

The chain joins TRBV7-8 to TRBJ1-5; D might be TRBD1 (5 bases). From germline, CDR1 is SGHVS and CDR2 FQNEAQ. Trimming left V 1 base short and J 10 bases short, with 8 bases between. The CDR3 runs 12 residues. The CDR3 sequence: CASSLDRIPQHF. Written as DNA, the CDR3 is TGTGCCAGCAGCTTAGACAGGATACCCCAGCATTTT.

This chain uses TRBV7-2 with TRBJ2-3; possibly TRBD2 for D (9 bases). Germline V gene data show CDR1 as SGHTA and CDR2 as FQGNSA. Deletions cut 4 bases from V and 3 bases from J, with 20 bases between. The CDR3 consists of 17 residues. CDR3 protein: CASSSSGTTGVTDTQYF. The CDR3 DNA reads as TGTGCCAGCAGCTCTAGCGGGACGACAGGGGTTACAGATACGCAGTATTTT.

The chain has TRBV7-8 and TRBJ2-2, with D possibly TRBD2 on 6 matching bases. This CDR3 contains 15 residues. The V end was cut by 0 bases, the J end by 1 base, with 6 bases between. Germline lookup yields CDR1 SGHVS and CDR2 FQNEAQ. The CDR3 here is CASSLAGGNTGELFF. The CDR3, as DNA: TGTGCCAGCAGCTTAGCGGGAGGGAACACCGGGGAGCTGTTTTTT. The variable domain in full, completed from reference TRBV7-8 and TRBJ2-2, reads GAGVSQSPRYKVAKRGQDVALRCDPISGHVSLFWYQQALGQGPEFLTYFQNEAQLDKSGLPSDRFFAERPEGSVSTLKIQRTQQEDSAVYLCASSLAGGNTGELFFGEGSRLTVL.

The chain recombines TRBV7-2 with TRBJ2-7, with TRBD2 matching 15 bases. This CDR3 has 15 amino acids. V lost 6 bases to trimming and J lost 2 bases; unmatched junction nucleotides: 2. Germline CDR1 reads SGHTA; CDR2 reads FQGNSA. The CDR3 reads CASRRTSGGAYEQYF. The CDR3 DNA reads TGTGCCAGCAGACGGACTAGCGGGGGGGCCTACGAGCAGTACTTC.

The chain employs TRBV9 and TRBJ2-2, with D possibly being TRBD2 (6 bases). The CDR3 is 16 residues long. V was cut by 0 bases and J by 0 bases, with 9 bases left in between. From germline, CDR1 is SGDLS and CDR2 YYNGEE. The chain's CDR3 is CASSVGVAANTGELFF. The CDR3 bases are TGTGCCAGCAGCGTAGGGGTAGCGGCGAACACCGGGGAGCTGTTTTTT. The full variable domain, in which reference TRBV9 and TRBJ2-2 provide the parts outside the CDR3, is DSGVTQTPKHLITATGQRVTLRCSPRSGDLSVYWYQQSLDQGLQFLIQYYNGEERAKGNILERFSAQQFPDLHSELNLSSLELGDSALYFCASSVGVAANTGELFFGEGSRLTVL.

The CDR3 here is CASSGQGVEAFF. In DNA, the CDR3 is TGTGCCAGCAGCGGACAGGGTGTTGAAGCTTTCTTT. The rearrangement joins TRBV2 to TRBJ1-1; 8 bases fit TRBD1. The CDR3 is 12 amino acids. The germline gives CDR1 SNHLY, CDR2 FYNNEI. V gave up 6 bases and J gave up 7 bases; unmatched junction bases: 4.

The chain employs TRBV2 and TRBJ1-5; 7 positions match TRBD1. The germline V gene has CDR1 SNHLY and CDR2 FYNNEI. The CDR3 extends over 14 amino acids. Trimming at V came to 8 bases and at J to 7 bases, leaving 11 bases not matched to a gene. CDR3 sequence: CASGGGGRDQPQHF. DNA of the CDR3: TGTGCCAGCGGTGGAGGGGGCAGAGACCAGCCCCAGCATTTT.

The chain recombines TRBV15 with TRBJ2-7; no clear D gene. The V end lost 1 base, the J end lost 6 bases, and 10 bases lay between the germline ends. Germline V gene sequence: CDR1 LNHNV, CDR2 YYDKDF (reference sequence). The CDR3 spans 13 residues. The CDR3 sequence: CATSRVQLFEQYF. The CDR3 coding sequence is TGTGCCACCAGCAGAGTTCAGTTGTTCGAGCAGTACTTC.

The CDR3, as DNA: TGCGCCAGCAGCTTCTCAGGACAGGGAATCACTGAAGCTTTCTTT. Protein: CASSFSGQGITEAFF. This chain connects TRBV5-1 to TRBJ1-1; TRBD1 aligns across 8 bases. Unmatched junction bases numbered 7, after V lost 2 bases and J lost 4 bases. The CDR3 is made up of 15 amino acids. Germline CDR1 SGHRS, CDR2 YFSETQ.

CDR3 coding DNA: TGTGCCAGTAGCGTGCAGGGGAGCTCCTACGAGCAGTACTTC. It yields the protein CASSVQGSSYEQYF. This rearrangement joins TRBV19 to TRBJ2-7; the D gene is possibly TRBD1 (6 bases). CDR3 length equals 14 residues. Deletions cut 6 bases from V and 0 bases from J, with 12 bases between. The germline V gene has CDR1 LNHDA and CDR2 SQIVND (reference sequence).

Note on this clone: At one of its ends the junction is not consistent with the germline gene, which may arise from a read error. The chain is built from TRBV27 and TRBJ2-7; possible D gene TRBD2, 6 bases. Germline V gene lookup returns CDR1 MNHEY and CDR2 SMNVEV (reference sequence). The CDR3 contains 14 residues. For the CDR3, the DNA is TGTGCCAGCAGTCCCCTCGGGACTTCCTCCGAGCAGTACTTC. Translated: CASSPLGTSSEQYF.

This rearrangement joins TRBV10-3 to TRBJ1-2; 11 nucleotides line up with TRBD1. With V trimmed by 3 bases and J by 5 bases, 2 bases remained unmatched. This CDR3 contains 14 residues. From germline, CDR1 is ENHRY and CDR2 SYGVKD. The CDR3: CAISDRDRGYGYTF. The CDR3 coding sequence is TGTGCCATCAGTGACCGGGACAGGGGGTATGGCTACACCTTC.

The rearrangement uses TRBV5-1 and TRBJ2-7, with D hard to call. The CDR3 loop spans 14 amino acids. Germline assignment: CDR1 SGHRS and CDR2 YFSETQ. The V end was cut by 0 bases, the J end by 4 bases, with 11 bases between. The CDR3 sequence is CASSLGGESYEQYF. CDR3 in DNA: TGCGCCAGCAGCTTGGGCGGAGAGAGTTACGAGCAGTACTTC.

The J gene is TRBJ2-7, the V gene TRBV30, with a possible D match to TRBD1 (5 bases). CDR1 GTSNPN and CDR2 SVGIG come from the germline V gene (reference sequence). The CDR3 is 12 amino acids. Deletions cut 3 bases from V and 1 base from J, with 7 bases between. The CDR3 coding sequence is TGTGCCTGGAGCGCAGGGTCCTACGAGCAGTACTTC. Translating gives CAWSAGSYEQYF.

The chain links TRBV28 to TRBJ2-1, with D possibly being TRBD1 (5 bases). Germline CDR1 reads MDHEN; CDR2 reads SYDVKM. Trimming stripped 5 bases from V and 3 bases from J, with 14 bases between. CDR3 length: 15 residues. The CDR3 bases are TGTGCCAGCAGTGTCCCCCCTGGACACTACAATGAGCAGTTCTTC. Translated: CASSVPPGHYNEQFF.

This CDR3 reads CASSLLQSPLGGYTF. DNA of the CDR3: TGCGCCAGCAGCTTATTACAGAGTCCATTGGGTGGCTACACCTTC. The genes are TRBV5-1 and TRBJ1-2, with D unresolved. The CDR3 runs to 15 residues. Germline V lookup: CDR1 SGHRS, CDR2 YFSETQ. V gave up 2 bases and J gave up 7 bases, with 18 bases separating them.

This chain links TRBV27 with TRBJ2-2; D not resolved. Germline CDR1 is MNHEY and CDR2 is SMNVEV (reference sequence). Trimming stripped 3 bases from V and 5 bases from J, with 10 bases between. The CDR3 contains 14 residues. CDR3 nucleotide sequence: TGTGCCAGCAGTTTGGGCTATCGGACCGGGGAGCTGTTTTTT. Its translation: CASSLGYRTGELFF.

The chain employs TRBV15 and TRBJ1-1, with 7 bases aligning to TRBD1. This CDR3 spans 15 amino acids. Trimming at V came to 5 bases and at J to 3 bases, leaving 9 bases not matched to a gene. Germline CDR1 is LNHNV and CDR2 is YYDKDF (reference sequence). CDR3 protein: CATSPRQGQDTEAFF. Written as DNA, the CDR3 is TGTGCCACCAGCCCCAGACAGGGTCAAGACACTGAAGCTTTCTTT.

The rearrangement uses TRBV30 and TRBJ2-1; D is perhaps TRBD2 (6 bases). The germline CDR1 and CDR2 sequences are GTSNPN and SVGIG (reference sequence). The CDR3 has 13 amino acids. The germline V and J ends were trimmed by 0 bases and 12 bases, with 15 bases remaining between them. CDR3 DNA sequence: TGTGCCTGGAGTGTACGGGCCTTCGGGGGGCAGTTCTTC. This encodes CAWSVRAFGGQFF. The variable domain in full, completed from reference TRBV30 and TRBJ2-1, reads SQTIHQWPATLVQPVGSPLSLECTVEGTSNPNLYWYRQAAGRGLQLLFYSVGIGQISSEVPQNLSASRPQDRQFILSSKKLLLSDSGFYLCAWSVRAFGGQFFGPGTRLTVL.

This chain connects TRBV28 to TRBJ1-6, with D unresolved. The germline CDR1 and CDR2 sequences are MDHEN and SYDVKM. V lost 5 bases and J lost 7, with 12 bases in between. The CDR3 runs 14 residues. In nucleotides, the CDR3 is TGTGCCAGCAGTCTCGAAGGAGTAAATTCACCCCTCCACTTT. Protein: CASSLEGVNSPLHF.

The chain joins TRBV6-1 to TRBJ1-5; D is unclear. Germline CDR1 is MNHNS and CDR2 is SASEGT. V shed 5 bases and J shed 4 bases, with 9 bases lying between them. There are 13 residues in the CDR3. CDR3 DNA: TGTGCCAGCAGTATTAGTGTGAATCAGCCCCAGCATTTT. The encoded protein is CASSISVNQPQHF.

The chain links TRBV4-3 to TRBJ1-1; no clear D gene. Trimming shortened V by 4 bases and J by 3 bases, and 9 bases separated the two germline ends. Germline lookup yields CDR1 LGHNA and CDR2 YSLEER. This CDR3 contains 13 residues. The CDR3 is CASSPKRDTEAFF. Written as DNA, the CDR3 is TGCGCCAGCAGCCCAAAACGGGACACTGAAGCTTTCTTT.